Presented here are 15 T cell receptor beta chains from one specimen sequenced in a study of blood T cell repertoires in COVID-19. Libraries were prepared by immunoSEQ multiplex PCR; TCRdb keeps only in-frame clonotypes and omits some of them. This repertoire shows under 65,000 clones, about nine tenths found once; its top ten account for 8.6%. The sequencing input was peripheral blood. These receptors all stem from a human donor in a cohort sampled during active COVID-19.

This chain uses TRBV6-2 or TRBV6-3 with TRBJ2-2, with 8 nucleotides matching TRBD2. The CDR3 loop spans 14 amino acids. Trimming removed 4 bases from V and 6 bases from J; junction bases left unmatched: 4. Germline V CDR1 and CDR2: MNHEY, SVGEGT. CDR3 amino acids: CASSFSGSAGELFF. CDR3 bases: TGTGCCAGCAGTTTCAGCGGGAGCGCCGGGGAGCTGTTTTTT.

This chain uses TRBV14 with TRBJ2-7; D gene uncertain. With 4 bases removed from V and 5 bases from J, the gap between germline ends came to 15 bases. The CDR3 covers 14 residues. Per the germline V gene, CDR1 is SGHDN and CDR2 is FVKESK. The CDR3 nucleotides read TGTGCCAGCAGCCTCCGCCGGCAGGTTGACGAGCAGTACTTC. Amino acids: CASSLRRQVDEQYF. The whole variable domain, filled in from reference TRBV14 and TRBJ2-7, reads EAGVTQFPSHSVIEKGQTVTLRCDPISGHDNLYWYRRVMGKEIKFLLHFVKESKQDESGMPNNRFLAERTGGTYSTLKVQPAELEDSGVYFCASSLRRQVDEQYFGPGTRLTVT.

Only one count was recorded for this clone. This sequence joins TRBV24-1 and TRBJ2-5, with TRBD2 identical over 12 bases. CDR1 is KGHDR, CDR2 SFDVKD, per germline. This CDR3 spans 16 amino acids. Unmatched junction bases numbered 4, after V lost 1 base and J lost 5 bases. The CDR3 bases are TGTGCCACCAGTGATTTTGCCCTAGCGGGAGGGGAGACCCAGTACTTC. Amino acid sequence: CATSDFALAGGETQYF.

The V call is TRBV5-5, the J call TRBJ2-7; 7 bases fit TRBD1. V was clipped by 0 bases and J by 2 bases; unmatched bases: 11. Germline values: CDR1 SGHKS, CDR2 YYEKEE (reference sequence). CDR3 length: 17 amino acids. The chain's CDR3 is CASSLVPAGGDPYEQYF. The CDR3 nucleotides read TGTGCCAGCAGCTTGGTTCCCGCAGGGGGTGACCCCTACGAGCAGTACTTC.

This clone was counted once. The chain couples TRBV7-9 to TRBJ2-5; 7 bases agree with TRBD2. Germline CDR1 reads SEHNR; CDR2 reads FQNEAQ (reference sequence). The trim removed 2 bases at V and 5 bases at J, leaving 8 bases unmatched. The CDR3 sequence is 15 residues long. The CDR3 spells CASSLRGDAPETQYF. In DNA, the CDR3 is TGTGCCAGCAGCTTACGGGGGGACGCCCCGGAGACCCAGTACTTC. Full variable domain (rest looked up from reference TRBV7-9 and TRBJ2-5): DTGVSQNPRHKITKRGQNVTFRCDPISEHNRLYWYRQTLGQGPEFLTYFQNEAQLEKSRLLSDRFSAERPKGSFSTLEIQRTEQGDSAMYLCASSLRGDAPETQYFGPGTRLLVL.

This chain uses TRBV18 with TRBJ2-5; D unresolved. The germline V gene encodes CDR1 KGHSH and CDR2 LQKENI. Between the trimmed V and J ends, which lost 0 bases and 3 bases, there was a span of 11 bases. The CDR3 has 15 amino acids. The CDR3 here is CASSPPAGKKETQYF. CDR3 sequence (DNA): TGTGCCAGCTCACCACCGGCAGGAAAAAAAGAGACCCAGTACTTC.

The CDR3 is CASSLGTSGAQWTYF. The CDR3 DNA sequence: TGTGCCAGCAGCTTGGGGACTAGCGGGGCCCAATGGACGTACTTC. V and J are TRBV5-6 and TRBJ2-7; 12 bases match TRBD2. V trimming: 0 bases; J trimming: 12 bases; junction bases outside the gene matches: 10. The CDR3 has 15 residues. The germline CDR1 and CDR2 sequences are SGHDT and YYEEEE.

The rearrangement links TRBV27 to TRBJ2-2; the match to TRBD2 covers 10 bases. The CDR3 is 16 residues long. J lost 4 bases, V lost 5 bases, and 7 bases had no gene match. The germline CDR1 and CDR2 sequences are MNHEY and SMNVEV (reference sequence). CDR3 sequence reads: CASSLGTSEGTGELFF. CDR3 in DNA: TGTGCCAGCAGTCTGGGGACTAGCGAGGGCACCGGGGAGCTGTTTTTT.

The chain recombines TRBV7-9 with TRBJ1-1, with D uncertain. CDR1 is SEHNR, CDR2 FQNEAQ, per germline (reference sequence). V gave up 8 bases and J gave up 5 bases, with 9 bases separating them. The CDR3 is made up of 11 amino acids. CDR3: CASRRETEAFF. DNA for the CDR3: TGTGCCAGCCGGAGGGAAACTGAAGCTTTCTTT.

The J gene is TRBJ2-7, the V gene TRBV5-8, with D unclear. CDR1 is SGHTS and CDR2 is YDEGEE in the germline V gene. The CDR3 sequence is 11 residues long. The ends were cut back, 6 bases at V and 2 bases at J, with 6 bases in the middle. In nucleotides, the CDR3 is TGTGCCAGCACCCGTCCCTACGAGCAGTACTTC. Its translation is CASTRPYEQYF.

In this sample, this clone turned up once. V and J are TRBV6-5 and TRBJ1-6; maybe TRBD1 (6 bases). V gave up 0 bases and J gave up 11 bases, with 17 bases separating them. This CDR3 has 16 amino acids. CDR1 is MNHEY, CDR2 SVGAGI, per germline. CDR3 coding DNA: TGTGCCAGCAGTTACTCGACTTACAGGGCGGAGGCACCCCTCCACTTT. Translation gives CASSYSTYRAEAPLHF.

The chain carries TRBV7-3 and TRBJ1-6, with D unclear. CDR3 length equals 12 residues. With 5 bases removed from V and 7 bases from J, the gap between germline ends came to 6 bases. CDR1 is SGHTA and CDR2 is FQGTGA in the germline V gene. CDR3 in amino acids: CASSTGNSPLHF. CDR3 nucleotide sequence: TGTGCCAGCAGCACGGGAAATTCACCCCTCCACTTT.

This clone occurred once. The CDR3 region is CASSPSREELFF. The CDR3, as DNA: TGTGCCAGCAGCCCCTCGCGCGAGGAGCTGTTTTTT. The chain links TRBV6-5 to TRBJ2-2, with D hard to call. Between the trimmed V and J ends, which lost 6 bases and 10 bases, there was a span of 12 bases. Germline loops: CDR1 MNHEY, CDR2 SVGAGI. The CDR3 is made up of 12 amino acids.

The chain uses TRBV30 and TRBJ2-7, with D tentatively TRBD1 (6 bases). The V gene lost 1 base and the J gene lost 6 bases, with 10 bases spanning the gap. This CDR3 spans 12 amino acids. In germline, CDR1 is GTSNPN, CDR2 SVGIG (reference sequence). CDR3 region: CAWSGRTVEQYF. CDR3 coding DNA: TGTGCCTGGAGTGGCAGGACAGTCGAGCAGTACTTC.

This clone has only a few counts. The CDR3 DNA follows: TGTGCCAGCAGCTTGGGCGCGGGAAGCTACAATGAGCAGTTCTTC. Protein product: CASSLGAGSYNEQFF. The chain carries TRBV7-2 and TRBJ2-1; possibly TRBD2 for D (6 bases). With 3 bases removed from V and 3 bases from J, the gap between germline ends came to 12 bases. Germline V lookup: CDR1 SGHTA, CDR2 FQGNSA. The CDR3 covers 15 residues.